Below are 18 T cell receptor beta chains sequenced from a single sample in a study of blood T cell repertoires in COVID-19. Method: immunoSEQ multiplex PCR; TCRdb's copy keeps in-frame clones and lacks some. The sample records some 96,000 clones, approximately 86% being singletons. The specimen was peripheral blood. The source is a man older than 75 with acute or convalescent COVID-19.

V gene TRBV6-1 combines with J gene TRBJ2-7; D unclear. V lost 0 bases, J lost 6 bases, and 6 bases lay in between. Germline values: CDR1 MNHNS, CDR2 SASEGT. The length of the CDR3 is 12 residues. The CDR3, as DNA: TGTGCCAGCAGTGAAGCGCAACTCGAGCAGTACTTC. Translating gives CASSEAQLEQYF.

The CDR3 DNA follows: TGTGCCAGTAGTGCCCAGGGGAGATATCAGCCCCAGCATTTT. It codes for CASSAQGRYQPQHF. The J gene is TRBJ1-5, the V gene TRBV19; tentative D call: TRBD1 (6 bases). Trimming cost V 5 bases and J 5 bases, with 13 bases left between them. CDR3 length: 14 residues. The germline gives CDR1 LNHDA, CDR2 SQIVND (reference sequence).

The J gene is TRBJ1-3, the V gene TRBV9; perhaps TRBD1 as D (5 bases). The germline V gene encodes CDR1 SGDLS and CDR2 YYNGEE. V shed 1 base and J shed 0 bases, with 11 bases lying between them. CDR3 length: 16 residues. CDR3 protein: CASSVSDSASGNTIYF. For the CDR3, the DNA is TGTGCCAGCAGCGTATCAGACAGTGCCTCTGGAAACACCATATATTTT.

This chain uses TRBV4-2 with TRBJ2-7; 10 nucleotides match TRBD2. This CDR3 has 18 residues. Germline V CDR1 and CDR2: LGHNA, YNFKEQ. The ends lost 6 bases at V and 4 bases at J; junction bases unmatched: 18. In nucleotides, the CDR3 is TGTGCCAGCAGTGGCGGGGCTTCTAGCGGGAGTAGGGGGTACGAGCAGTACTTC. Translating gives CASSGGASSGSRGYEQYF.

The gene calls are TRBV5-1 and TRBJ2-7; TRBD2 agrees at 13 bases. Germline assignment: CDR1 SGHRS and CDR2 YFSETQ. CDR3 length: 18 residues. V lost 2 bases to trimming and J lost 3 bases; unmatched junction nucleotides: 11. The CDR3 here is CASSLSGLAGVDYYEQYF. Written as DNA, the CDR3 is TGCGCCAGCAGCTTATCAGGACTAGCGGGAGTGGACTACTACGAGCAGTACTTC.

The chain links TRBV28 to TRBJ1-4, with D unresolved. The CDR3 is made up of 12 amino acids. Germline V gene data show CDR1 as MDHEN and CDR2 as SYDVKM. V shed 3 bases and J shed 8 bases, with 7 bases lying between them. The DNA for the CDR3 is TGTGCCAGCAGTTTGGCATCGGAAAAACTGTTTTTT. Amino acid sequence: CASSLASEKLFF.

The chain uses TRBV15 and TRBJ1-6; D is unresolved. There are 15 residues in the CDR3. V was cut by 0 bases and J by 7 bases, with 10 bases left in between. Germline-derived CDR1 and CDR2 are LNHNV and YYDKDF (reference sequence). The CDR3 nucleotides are TGTGCCACCAGCAGAGATGGGCTTGAGAATTCACCCCTCCACTTT. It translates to CATSRDGLENSPLHF.

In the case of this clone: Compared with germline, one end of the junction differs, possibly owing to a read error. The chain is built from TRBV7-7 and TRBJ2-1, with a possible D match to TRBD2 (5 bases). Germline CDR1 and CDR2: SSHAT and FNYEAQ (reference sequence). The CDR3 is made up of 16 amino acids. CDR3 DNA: TGTGCTAGCAGCTTAGACGGTCTAGCACTGAACAATGAGCAGTTCTTC. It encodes CASSLDGLALNNEQFF. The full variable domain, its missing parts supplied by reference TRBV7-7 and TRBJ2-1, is GAGVSQSPRYKVTKRGQDVTLRCDPISSHATLYWYQQALGQGPEFLTYFNYEAQPDKSGLPSDRFSAERPEGSISTLTIQRTEQRDSAMYRCASSLDGLALNNEQFFGPGTRLTVL.

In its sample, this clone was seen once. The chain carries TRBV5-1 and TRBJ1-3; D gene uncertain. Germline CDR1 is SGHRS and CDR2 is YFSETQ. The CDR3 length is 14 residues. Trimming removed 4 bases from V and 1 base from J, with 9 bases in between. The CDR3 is CASSRDQSGNTIYF. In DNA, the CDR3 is TGCGCCAGCAGCCGGGATCAGTCTGGAAACACCATATATTTT.

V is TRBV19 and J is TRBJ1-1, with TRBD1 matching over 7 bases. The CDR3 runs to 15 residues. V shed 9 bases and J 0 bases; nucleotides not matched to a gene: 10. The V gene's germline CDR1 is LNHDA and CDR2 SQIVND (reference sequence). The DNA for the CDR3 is TGTGCCAGCCAGCCCCCGGGACAGCTGAACACTGAAGCTTTCTTT. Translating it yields CASQPPGQLNTEAFF. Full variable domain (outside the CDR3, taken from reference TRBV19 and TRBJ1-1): DGGITQSPKYLFRKEGQNVTLSCEQNLNHDAMYWYRQDPGQGLRLIYYSQIVNDFQKGDIAEGYSVSREKKESFPLTVTSAQKNPTAFYLCASQPPGQLNTEAFFGQGTRLTVV.

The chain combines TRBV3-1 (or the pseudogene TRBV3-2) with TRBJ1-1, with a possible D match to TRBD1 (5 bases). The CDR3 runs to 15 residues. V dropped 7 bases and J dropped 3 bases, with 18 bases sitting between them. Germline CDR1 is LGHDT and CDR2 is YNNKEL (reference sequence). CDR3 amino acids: CASTTNLAGDTEAFF. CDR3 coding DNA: TGTGCCAGCACCACTAACCTTGCGGGGGACACTGAAGCTTTCTTT.

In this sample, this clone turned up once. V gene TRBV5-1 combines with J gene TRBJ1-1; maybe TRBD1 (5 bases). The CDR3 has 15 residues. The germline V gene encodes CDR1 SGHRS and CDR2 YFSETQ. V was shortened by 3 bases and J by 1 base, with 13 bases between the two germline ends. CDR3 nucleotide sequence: TGCGCCAGCAGCTGGACACGTCCGGGGAACACTGAAGCTTTCTTT. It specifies CASSWTRPGNTEAFF.

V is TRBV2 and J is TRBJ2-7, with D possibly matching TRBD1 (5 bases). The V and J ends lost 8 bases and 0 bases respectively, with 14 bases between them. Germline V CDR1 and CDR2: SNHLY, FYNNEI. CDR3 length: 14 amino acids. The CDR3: CASGELTVSYEQYF. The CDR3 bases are TGTGCCAGCGGGGAACTGACAGTCTCCTACGAGCAGTACTTC.

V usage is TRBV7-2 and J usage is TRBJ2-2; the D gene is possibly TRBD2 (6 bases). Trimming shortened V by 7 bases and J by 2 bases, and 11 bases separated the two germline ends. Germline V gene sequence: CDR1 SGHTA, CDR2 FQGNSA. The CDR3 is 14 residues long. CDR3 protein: CASTGGANTGELFF. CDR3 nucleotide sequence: TGTGCCAGCACCGGCGGGGCAAACACCGGGGAGCTGTTTTTT.

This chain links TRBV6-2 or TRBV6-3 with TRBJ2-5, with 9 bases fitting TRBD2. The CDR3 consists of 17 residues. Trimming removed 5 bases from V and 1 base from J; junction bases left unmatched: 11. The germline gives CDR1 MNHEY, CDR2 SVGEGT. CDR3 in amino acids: CASSLGLAETFQETQYF. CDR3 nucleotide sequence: TGTGCCAGCAGTCTGGGACTAGCCGAAACTTTCCAAGAGACCCAGTACTTC.

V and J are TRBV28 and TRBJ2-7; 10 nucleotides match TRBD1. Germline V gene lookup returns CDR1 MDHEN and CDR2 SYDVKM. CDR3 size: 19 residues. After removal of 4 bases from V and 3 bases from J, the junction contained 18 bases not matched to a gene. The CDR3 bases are TGTGCCAGCAGTTCCCCCCCGGGACAGGGGTCTTCGCGGGGCTACGAGCAGTACTTC. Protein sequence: CASSSPPGQGSSRGYEQYF. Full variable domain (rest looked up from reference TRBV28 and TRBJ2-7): DVKVTQSSRYLVKRTGEKVFLECVQDMDHENMFWYRQDPGLGLRLIYFSYDVKMKEKGDIPEGYSVSREKKERFSLILESASTNQTSMYLCASSSPPGQGSSRGYEQYFGPGTRLTVT.

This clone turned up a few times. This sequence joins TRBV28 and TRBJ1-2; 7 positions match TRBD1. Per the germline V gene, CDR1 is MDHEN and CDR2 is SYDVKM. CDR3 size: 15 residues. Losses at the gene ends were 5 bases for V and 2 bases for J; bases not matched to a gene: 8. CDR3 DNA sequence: TGTGCCAGCAGTCCACTCACGGACAGGAACTATGGCTACACCTTC. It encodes CASSPLTDRNYGYTF.

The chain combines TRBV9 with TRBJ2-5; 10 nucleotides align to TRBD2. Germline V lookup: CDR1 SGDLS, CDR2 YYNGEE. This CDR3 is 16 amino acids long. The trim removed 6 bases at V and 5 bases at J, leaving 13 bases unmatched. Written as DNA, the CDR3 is TGTGCCAGCACCCCCCAGGCTAGCGGGAGCTGGGAGACCCAGTACTTC. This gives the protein CASTPQASGSWETQYF.